The 17 T cell receptor beta chains below come from one sample, sequenced in a study of blood T cell repertoires in COVID-19. Libraries were prepared by immunoSEQ multiplex PCR; TCRdb keeps only in-frame clonotypes and omits some of them. The sample yields about 62,000 clones, about nine tenths seen once. Sequencing input: peripheral blood. These receptors all stem from a human donor in a cohort sampled during active COVID-19.

This rearrangement joins TRBV27 to TRBJ1-1, with 7 bases that match TRBD1. V lost 5 bases to trimming and J lost 8 bases; unmatched junction nucleotides: 5. Germline CDR1 MNHEY, CDR2 SMNVEV (reference sequence). The CDR3 runs 12 residues. CDR3 DNA: TGTGCCAGCAGTCTGTCGGGACAGGAAGCTTTCTTT. This encodes CASSLSGQEAFF.

V and J are TRBV20-1 and TRBJ2-7; tentatively, D is TRBD2 (5 bases). This CDR3 is built from 15 residues. Between the trimmed V and J ends, which lost 3 bases and 6 bases, there was a span of 21 bases. The germline V gene encodes CDR1 DFQATT and CDR2 SNEGSKA (reference sequence). CDR3 in DNA: TGCAGTGCTAGTGAAGAGGGCTTGGGGTCCACCGAGCAGTACTTC. Translation: CSASEEGLGSTEQYF.

V usage is TRBV4-3 and J usage is TRBJ2-6; D unclear. The CDR3 totals 18 residues. Trimming removed 1 base at V and 2 bases at J, with 15 bases between. Germline CDR1 LGHNA, CDR2 YSLEER. CDR3 region: CASSQARQLGPGANVLTF. The CDR3 DNA sequence: TGCGCCAGCAGCCAAGCGAGGCAGCTTGGTCCTGGGGCCAACGTCCTGACTTTC.

The chain links TRBV11-3 to TRBJ2-2, with a possible D match to TRBD1 (6 bases). The CDR3 loop spans 15 amino acids. Germline V gene lookup returns CDR1 SGHNT and CDR2 YENEEA. V was trimmed by 1 base and J by 6 bases, leaving 12 bases between them. The CDR3 nucleotides read TGTGCCAGCAGCTTAGTTTCAGGGGCGGCCGGGGAGCTGTTTTTT. It specifies CASSLVSGAAGELFF.

V usage is TRBV25-1 and J usage is TRBJ1-2, with 7 bases matching TRBD1. Germline lookup yields CDR1 MGHDK and CDR2 SYGVNS. The length of the CDR3 is 13 residues. V gave up 4 bases and J gave up 3 bases; unmatched junction bases: 2. CDR3 sequence: CASSVTGDYGYTF. DNA for the CDR3: TGTGCCAGCAGTGTTACAGGGGACTATGGCTACACCTTC.

This clone was picked up a small number of times. The chain combines TRBV3-1 (or the pseudogene TRBV3-2) with TRBJ1-2, with D perhaps TRBD1 (6 bases). This CDR3 region has 14 residues. The germline CDR1 and CDR2 sequences are LGHDT and YNNKEL (reference sequence). Trimming cost V 4 bases and J 3 bases, with 12 bases left between them. The chain's CDR3 is CASSRPGVDYGYTF. The CDR3 bases are TGTGCCAGCAGCCGCCCAGGGGTGGACTATGGCTACACCTTC.

V and J are TRBV12-3 or TRBV12-4 and TRBJ1-1, with 10 bases lining up with TRBD1. The CDR3 length is 12 residues. The ends lost 5 bases at V and 8 bases at J; junction bases unmatched: 2. DNA of the CDR3: TGTGCCAGCAGTCCGGACAGGGGGGAAGCTTTCTTT. Translated, it gives CASSPDRGEAFF.

This sequence joins TRBV7-2 and TRBJ2-2, with 9 bases lining up with TRBD2. Per germline, CDR1 SGHTA and CDR2 FQGNSA. V was pared by 4 bases and J by 4 bases, with 4 bases of the junction left unmatched. The CDR3 is 15 residues long. For the CDR3, the DNA is TGTGCCAGCAGCTGGGGCGGGAGGGGCACCGGGGAGCTGTTTTTT. Translation: CASSWGGRGTGELFF.

The chain employs TRBV28 and TRBJ1-1; possible D gene TRBD1, 6 bases. The length of the CDR3 is 13 residues. The germline V gene encodes CDR1 MDHEN and CDR2 SYDVKM. Trimming removed 11 bases from V and 1 base from J, with 14 bases in between. CDR3 in amino acids: CAAHRATNTEAFF. The CDR3, as DNA: TGTGCCGCACACAGGGCGACGAACACTGAAGCTTTCTTT.

The chain combines TRBV12-3 or TRBV12-4 with TRBJ2-1, with TRBD1 identical over 8 bases. V gave up 7 bases and J gave up 9 bases; unmatched junction bases: 5. The CDR3 is 12 residues long. CDR3 nucleotide sequence: TGTGCCAGCACCTGGACAGGGAGTGAGCAGTTCTTC. As protein: CASTWTGSEQFF.

This chain uses TRBV11-1 with TRBJ2-7; tentative D call: TRBD2 (5 bases). CDR3 length equals 14 residues. Germline V CDR1 and CDR2: SGHAT, FQDESV (reference sequence). V was pared by 3 bases and J by 4 bases, with 13 bases between. The DNA of the CDR3 is TGTGCCAGCAGCTTTAGGGAGAAAGGATACGAGCAGTACTTC. It specifies CASSFREKGYEQYF.

The chain joins TRBV28 to TRBJ1-1, with D possibly matching TRBD1 (5 bases). V lost 6 bases to trimming and J lost 1 base, with 15 bases between them. The CDR3 runs 15 residues. Germline values: CDR1 MDHEN, CDR2 SYDVKM. The CDR3 loop is CASRPQGRRNTEAFF. In DNA, the CDR3 is TGTGCCAGCAGGCCTCAGGGAAGGAGGAACACTGAAGCTTTCTTT.

The gene calls are TRBV5-4 and TRBJ1-1; 7 bases match TRBD1. The V gene's germline CDR1 is SGHNT and CDR2 YYREEE (reference sequence). Unmatched junction bases numbered 12, after V lost 4 bases and J lost 6 bases. The CDR3 has 15 amino acids. The CDR3 here is CASSRTTGVGAEAFF. As DNA, the CDR3 is TGTGCCAGCAGCAGGACAACAGGGGTCGGCGCTGAAGCTTTCTTT.

The CDR3 sequence is CASSVAGTSELEQYF. The CDR3 DNA is TGTGCCAGCAGCGTAGCTGGGACTTCGGAGCTCGAGCAGTACTTC. The genes are TRBV9 and TRBJ2-7, with D perhaps matching TRBD2 (6 bases). The ends were cut back, 0 bases at V and 6 bases at J, with 16 bases in the middle. Germline CDR1 SGDLS, CDR2 YYNGEE. This CDR3 has 15 amino acids.

This clone came up a few times. The V call is TRBV2, the J call TRBJ1-2; possibly TRBD1 for D (6 bases). The CDR3 has 12 residues. Germline CDR1 SNHLY, CDR2 FYNNEI. V was cut by 5 bases and J by 11 bases, with 15 bases left in between. The CDR3 nucleotides read TGTGCCAGCAGTAGGGGGACTATTGATTACACCTTC. It translates to CASSRGTIDYTF.

The rearrangement links TRBV6-5 to TRBJ2-2, with 10 nucleotides matching TRBD1. Trimming took 6 bases from V and 7 from J; bases not matched to a gene: 2. This CDR3 has 13 residues. CDR1 and CDR2 (germline): MNHEY, SVGAGI. In DNA, the CDR3 is TGTGCCAGCAGCCGGGACAGGGGCGGGGAGCTGTTTTTT. This translates into CASSRDRGGELFF.

This clone was seen only a few times. The genes are TRBV20-1 and TRBJ2-3; D is uncertain. Germline CDR1 is DFQATT and CDR2 is SNEGSKA (reference sequence). Trimming cost V 3 bases and J 2 bases, with 15 bases left between them. The CDR3 extends over 15 amino acids. As DNA, the CDR3 is TGCAGTGCTAGTTGGCGCGCGGAATCCACAGATACGCAGTATTTT. Translation: CSASWRAESTDTQYF.